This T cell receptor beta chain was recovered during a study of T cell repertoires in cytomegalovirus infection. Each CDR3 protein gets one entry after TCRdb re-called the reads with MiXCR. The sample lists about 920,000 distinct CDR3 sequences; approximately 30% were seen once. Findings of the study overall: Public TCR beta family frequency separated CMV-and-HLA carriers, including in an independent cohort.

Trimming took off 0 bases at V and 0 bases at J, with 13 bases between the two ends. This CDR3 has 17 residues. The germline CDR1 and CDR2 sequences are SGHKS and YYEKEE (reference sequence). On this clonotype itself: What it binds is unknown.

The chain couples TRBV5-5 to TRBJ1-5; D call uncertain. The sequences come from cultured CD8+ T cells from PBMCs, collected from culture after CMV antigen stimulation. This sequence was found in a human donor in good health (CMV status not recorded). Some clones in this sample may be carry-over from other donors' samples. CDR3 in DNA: TGTGCCAGCAGCTTGGTGGCCAGACCTCTTAGCAATCAGCCCCAGCATTTT. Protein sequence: CASSLVARPLSNQPQHF.